The next 20 T cell receptor beta chains were all read from a single sample in a study of T cells in localized non-small cell lung cancer. Some clones are missing from TCRdb's copy, which holds only in-frame ones; the method was immunoSEQ multiplex PCR. The data contain about 33,000 clones, 85% to 90% of them seen just once; the ten biggest clones take up more than 4%. The specimen was peripheral blood, collected before any cancer treatment. Source of these receptors: a man between 40 and 70 years old with stage I lung adenocarcinoma.

The chain joins TRBV14 to TRBJ2-7; D is uncertain. Germline CDR1 and CDR2: SGHDN and FVKESK. Trimming took off 2 bases at V and 6 bases at J, with 11 bases between the two ends. This CDR3 has 13 residues. The CDR3 region is CASSQNTFGEQYF. The DNA of the CDR3 is TGTGCCAGCAGCCAAAACACGTTCGGCGAGCAGTACTTC.

J is TRBJ2-1 and V is TRBV18; 7 bases are a match to TRBD1. Germline V CDR1 and CDR2: KGHSH, LQKENI. J gave up 0 bases and V 4 bases, and 9 bases lay outside the gene matches. CDR3 size: 17 residues. CDR3 sequence reads: CASSRRMGQSSYNEQFF. The CDR3 DNA is TGTGCCAGCTCACGAAGAATGGGACAGAGCTCCTACAATGAGCAGTTCTTC.

The chain employs TRBV7-8 and TRBJ2-3; the D call may be TRBD1 or TRBD2 (5 bases each). Germline V gives CDR1 SGHVS, CDR2 FQNEAQ. This CDR3 contains 15 residues. The germline V and J ends were trimmed by 5 bases and 9 bases, with 21 bases remaining between them. CDR3 in amino acids: CASSPTQGVRDTQYF. DNA for the CDR3: TGTGCCAGCAGCCCTACCCAGGGCGTGAGGGACACGCAGTATTTT.

This sequence joins TRBV2 and TRBJ1-5, with 8 bases fitting TRBD1. The germline gives CDR1 SNHLY, CDR2 FYNNEI. CDR3 size: 14 residues. V trimming: 8 bases; J trimming: 2 bases; junction bases outside the gene matches: 5. CDR3 in amino acids: CASHRGVGNQPQHF. CDR3 nucleotides: TGTGCCAGCCACAGGGGGGTCGGCAATCAGCCCCAGCATTTT.

The chain uses TRBV18 and TRBJ1-5, with D maybe TRBD1 (6 bases). CDR3 length: 14 residues. The V end was cut by 3 bases, the J end by 3 bases, with 9 bases between. CDR1 is KGHSH, CDR2 LQKENI, per germline. CDR3 loop: CASSPGGHNQPQHF. The CDR3 nucleotides read TGTGCCAGCTCACCGGGGGGCCACAATCAGCCCCAGCATTTT.

This clone came up once. This sequence joins TRBV19 and TRBJ2-3; 7 nucleotides align to TRBD1. The CDR3 totals 13 residues. The germline gives CDR1 LNHDA, CDR2 SQIVND (reference sequence). J was trimmed by 5 bases and V by 5 bases; bases with no gene match: 4. CDR3 protein: CASSLNRGDTQYF. In DNA form, the CDR3 reads TGTGCCAGTAGTCTCAACAGGGGAGATACGCAGTATTTT. Drawing the rest from reference TRBV19 and TRBJ2-3, the complete variable domain is DGGITQSPKYLFRKEGQNVTLSCEQNLNHDAMYWYRQDPGQGLRLIYYSQIVNDFQKGDIAEGYSVSREKKESFPLTVTSAQKNPTAFYLCASSLNRGDTQYFGPGTRLTVL.

V is TRBV5-1 and J is TRBJ1-5; D gene uncertain. This CDR3 region has 13 residues. V gave up 2 bases and J gave up 5 bases, with 8 bases separating them. Per the germline V gene, CDR1 is SGHRS and CDR2 is YFSETQ. The DNA of the CDR3 is TGCGCCAGCAGCTTTTCAACAGATCAGCCCCAGCATTTT. Residues: CASSFSTDQPQHF.

The chain recombines TRBV6-5 with TRBJ2-1; 12 bases fit TRBD1. The CDR3 has 15 residues. Trimming took 7 bases from V and 10 from J; bases not matched to a gene: 11. Germline V gene lookup returns CDR1 MNHEY and CDR2 SVGAGI. CDR3 in amino acids: CASKDPGQGAQEQFF. The CDR3 DNA reads TGTGCCAGCAAGGACCCGGGACAGGGGGCACAGGAGCAGTTCTTC.

The chain couples TRBV18 to TRBJ2-7, with D unresolved. With 2 bases removed from V and 0 bases from J, the gap between germline ends came to 8 bases. The CDR3 is made up of 14 amino acids. Germline assignment: CDR1 KGHSH and CDR2 LQKENI. For the CDR3, the DNA is TGTGCCAGCTCACCATTCGAGAGCTCCTACGAGCAGTACTTC. Translation: CASSPFESSYEQYF.

The chain has TRBV6-1 and TRBJ2-1, with unresolved D. The germline V gene has CDR1 MNHNS and CDR2 SASEGT. With 7 bases removed from V and 10 bases from J, the gap between germline ends came to 23 bases. There are 15 residues in the CDR3. The CDR3 DNA reads as TGTGCCAGCACCCCGGGCAATTGGAATCTAGGCGAGCAGTTCTTC. This translates into CASTPGNWNLGEQFF.

The sample holds a few counts of this clone. This chain connects TRBV18 to TRBJ1-2, with 7 positions matching TRBD1. Germline CDR1 reads KGHSH; CDR2 reads LQKENI. V lost 4 bases to trimming and J lost 7 bases; unmatched junction nucleotides: 9. The CDR3 runs 14 residues. Here the CDR3 reads CASSLRGQQSGYTF. As DNA, the CDR3 is TGTGCCAGCTCACTAAGGGGGCAACAGAGTGGCTACACCTTC.

The rearrangement joins TRBV15 to TRBJ2-5; D possibly corresponds to TRBD2 (6 bases). V shed 0 bases and J shed 5 bases, with 16 bases lying between them. Germline CDR1 is LNHNV and CDR2 is YYDKDF (reference sequence). The length of the CDR3 is 16 residues. The CDR3 DNA follows: TGTGCCACCAGCAGAGATCTTGCGGGGTTGGCGGAGACCCAGTACTTC. Translated, it gives CATSRDLAGLAETQYF. The full variable domain, its missing parts supplied by reference TRBV15 and TRBJ2-5, is DAMVIQNPRYQVTQFGKPVTLSCSQTLNHNVMYWYQQKSSQAPKLLFHYYDKDFNNEADTPDNFQSRRPNTSFCFLDIRSPGLGDTAMYLCATSRDLAGLAETQYFGPGTRLLVL.

The rearrangement uses TRBV5-1 and TRBJ1-2; 9 bases line up with TRBD1. CDR3 length: 14 amino acids. The V and J ends lost 4 bases and 8 bases, in that order; junction bases with no gene match: 9. Germline V gene lookup returns CDR1 SGHRS and CDR2 YFSETQ. The CDR3 DNA is TGCGCCAGCAGCCCAACCGGGACAGGGACGGGCTACACCTTC. Its protein product is CASSPTGTGTGYTF.

This clone was seen a few times. The rearrangement links TRBV6-1 to TRBJ1-2; no firm D call. With 8 bases removed from V and 4 bases from J, the gap between germline ends came to 14 bases. This CDR3 is 13 amino acids long. Per the germline V gene, CDR1 is MNHNS and CDR2 is SASEGT. The CDR3 bases are TGTGCCAGCTATATACAGCGGAGCTATGGCTACACCTTC. Amino acid sequence: CASYIQRSYGYTF.

The rearrangement uses TRBV30 and TRBJ1-3; no clear D gene. V lost 2 bases and J lost 3, with 2 bases in between. The germline V gene has CDR1 GTSNPN and CDR2 SVGIG (reference sequence). This CDR3 comprises 11 residues. Written as DNA, the CDR3 is TGTGCCTGGAGTATTGGAAACACCATATATTTT. Translating gives CAWSIGNTIYF.

This clone was picked up a small number of times. The gene calls are TRBV4-2 and TRBJ1-2; no clear D gene. The CDR3 covers 14 residues. Germline V CDR1 and CDR2: LGHNA, YNFKEQ. Trimming left V 0 bases short and J 4 bases short, with 9 bases between. The CDR3 loop reads CASSQDPGAYGYTF. The CDR3 bases are TGTGCCAGCAGCCAAGATCCGGGAGCCTATGGCTACACCTTC.

The V gene is TRBV6-5, the J gene TRBJ2-5; D unclear. The CDR3 loop spans 14 amino acids. Germline CDR1 reads MNHEY; CDR2 reads SVGAGI. Trimming removed 0 bases from V and 5 bases from J, with 10 bases in between. CDR3 loop: CASSYSIGLETQYF. The CDR3 DNA sequence: TGTGCCAGCAGTTACTCGATAGGGCTCGAGACCCAGTACTTC.

The rearrangement uses TRBV7-6 and TRBJ1-2; 7 bases align to TRBD1. The germline CDR1 and CDR2 sequences are SGHVS and FNYEAQ. The junction had 5 bases not matched to a gene; V was cut back by 5 bases and J by 8 bases. The CDR3 runs 12 residues. The CDR3 DNA sequence: TGTGCCAGCAGCCGAGGGGGCGCCGGCTACACCTTC. This sequence encodes CASSRGGAGYTF.

The chain uses TRBV4-1 and TRBJ1-4, with D hard to call. The CDR3 extends over 14 amino acids. The V end lost 1 base, the J end lost 8 bases, and 11 bases lay between the germline ends. The germline V gene encodes CDR1 MGHRA and CDR2 YSYEKL. The CDR3 sequence is CASSQVTVIEKLFF. In nucleotides, the CDR3 is TGCGCCAGCAGCCAAGTAACAGTCATCGAAAAACTGTTTTTT.

The chain links TRBV6-1 to TRBJ1-2; possibly TRBD1 for D (5 bases). V shed 2 bases and J shed 4 bases, with 8 bases lying between them. Per the germline V gene, CDR1 is MNHNS and CDR2 is SASEGT. The CDR3 totals 13 residues. CDR3 sequence reads: CASSESGRYGYTF. The CDR3 DNA reads as TGTGCCAGCAGTGAATCAGGGCGCTATGGCTACACCTTC.